This T cell receptor beta chain came from a study of Graves' ophthalmopathy and Graves' hyperthyroidism. Orbital computed tomography and thyroid ultrasound, along with TRAb, serum thyroxine and clinical symptoms, underpinned diagnosis. PBMCs originated in 7.5 to 10 ml of fresh peripheral blood. Study findings and constraints: Built on 13 signatures, a model told ophthalmopathy apart from stable hyperthyroidism with 85% to 90% sensitivity and 75% to 82% specificity. Among thyroid clonotypes expanded above 0.001 frequency, most also appeared in blood.

RNA served as the template for amplifying TCR beta CDR3 regions. Second-round multiplex PCR followed a first-round RT-PCR using HTBI primers. TCRdb re-derived calls from the multiplex PCR reads in MiXCR, one entry per CDR3 protein. The sample records 200,000 to 250,000 distinct CDR3 sequences, about a fifth being singletons. A word on this clonotype: Antigen unknown.

Looked up from germline, CDR1 is ENHRY and CDR2 is SYGVKD. V lost 4 bases and J 4 bases, leaving 5 bases between the germline ends. There are 11 residues in the CDR3. The clonotype was recovered from a woman in her forties or fifties with Graves' ophthalmopathy. This sequence joins TRBV10-3 and TRBJ2-7; D unclear. Input material: peripheral blood. The CDR3 sequence is CAISGEYEQYF. For the CDR3, the DNA is TGTGCCATCAGTGGCGAGTACGAGCAGTACTTC.